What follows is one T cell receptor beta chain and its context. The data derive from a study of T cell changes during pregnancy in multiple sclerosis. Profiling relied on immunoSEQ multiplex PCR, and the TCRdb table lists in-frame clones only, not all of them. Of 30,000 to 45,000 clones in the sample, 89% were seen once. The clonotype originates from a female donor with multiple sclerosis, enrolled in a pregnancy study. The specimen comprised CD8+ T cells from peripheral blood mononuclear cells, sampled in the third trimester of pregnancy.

CDR3 in amino acids: CASSDGFRGEVGYTF. For the CDR3, the DNA is TGTGCCAGCAGTGACGGGTTTCGGGGGGAAGTTGGCTACACCTTC. V and J are TRBV2 and TRBJ1-2; a weak D match, TRBD1 (5 bases). V lost 3 bases and J 7 bases, leaving 18 bases between the germline ends. The V gene's germline CDR1 is SNHLY and CDR2 FYNNEI. The length of the CDR3 is 15 residues. Looking up the rest from reference TRBV2 and TRBJ1-2 gives the full variable domain: EPEVTQTPSHQVTQMGQEVILRCVPISNHLYFYWYRQILGQKVEFLVSFYNNEISEKSEIFDDQFSVERPDGSNFTLKIRSTKLEDSAMYFCASSDGFRGEVGYTFGSGTRLTVV.